The 9 T cell receptor beta chains listed next were all sequenced from one sample in a study of STAT5B mutations in CD4+ large granular lymphocyte leukemia. The assay was immunoSEQ multiplex PCR, and TCRdb's table has in-frame clones only and misses some. The sample lists under 35,000 clones; around 82% were seen once. The specimen was CD4+ T cells from blood buffy coats. The receptors were sampled from a human donor in good health.

Note on this clone: Germline and junction disagree at one end, which may indicate a read error. J is TRBJ2-3 and V is TRBV2; TRBD2 aligns across 10 bases. Germline V gives CDR1 SNHLY, CDR2 FYNNEI. The CDR3 loop spans 16 amino acids. The CDR3 reads CASRAGLAEYTNTQYF. The CDR3 DNA reads as TGTGCCAGCAGGGCCGGACTAGCGGAATACACAAATACGCAGTATTTT.

The chain has TRBV18 and TRBJ1-1, with TRBD1 as a possible D gene (5 bases). The CDR3 totals 13 residues. V lost 6 bases and J 0 bases, leaving 8 bases between the germline ends. Per germline, CDR1 KGHSH and CDR2 LQKENI. This CDR3 reads CASSQGMNTEAFF. CDR3 DNA sequence: TGTGCCAGCTCCCAGGGCATGAACACTGAAGCTTTCTTT.

V and J are TRBV30 and TRBJ1-2; unclear D gene. Trimming pared 4 bases from V and 8 bases from J, leaving 17 bases between. CDR3 length: 13 amino acids. Germline-derived CDR1 and CDR2 are GTSNPN and SVGIG (reference sequence). The CDR3 loop reads CAWMRWEVGGYTF. The CDR3 DNA reads TGTGCCTGGATGCGGTGGGAGGTAGGCGGCTACACCTTC.

The chain combines TRBV6-6 with TRBJ1-1, with D maybe TRBD1 (5 bases). V dropped 10 bases and J dropped 4 bases, with 19 bases sitting between them. The germline V gene encodes CDR1 MNHNY and CDR2 SVGAGI (reference sequence). There are 14 residues in the CDR3. The CDR3 loop is CATLQEGVSTEAFF. The CDR3 DNA sequence: TGTGCCACCTTACAGGAGGGAGTAAGCACTGAAGCTTTCTTT.

The chain joins TRBV7-6 to TRBJ2-5, with unresolved D. The germline V gene encodes CDR1 SGHVS and CDR2 FNYEAQ. V dropped 5 bases and J dropped 2 bases, with 18 bases sitting between them. The CDR3 consists of 16 residues. The CDR3 is CASSPRVARSQETQYF. The CDR3, as DNA: TGTGCCAGCAGCCCTAGGGTGGCCAGGAGTCAAGAGACCCAGTACTTC.

The chain combines TRBV6-1 with TRBJ2-5, with D possibly TRBD2 on 5 matching bases. The germline V gene has CDR1 MNHNS and CDR2 SASEGT. CDR3 length: 13 residues. V shed 8 bases and J shed 1 base, with 11 bases lying between them. CDR3 nucleotides: TGTGCCAGCGAACGAGGGTTCCAAGAGACCCAGTACTTC. It is translated as CASERGFQETQYF.

CDR3 coding DNA: TGTGCCAGCAGTTTCGGCGGCATGGGAGGGCAGTACTTC. The encoded protein is CASSFGGMGGQYF. The J gene is TRBJ2-7, the V gene TRBV28; maybe TRBD2 (6 bases). From germline, CDR1 is MDHEN and CDR2 SYDVKM. The CDR3 is 13 amino acids. Trimming took 3 bases from V and 9 from J, leaving 15 bases between them.

CDR3: CASSPQGGPNQPQHF. The CDR3 DNA is TGTGCCAGCAGCCCTCAGGGGGGCCCCAATCAGCCCCAGCATTTT. V usage is TRBV7-2 and J usage is TRBJ1-5, with 7 bases aligning to TRBD1. Trimming at V came to 5 bases and at J to 3 bases, leaving 7 bases not matched to a gene. Germline CDR1 is SGHTA and CDR2 is FQGNSA. The CDR3 extends over 15 amino acids.

The gene calls are TRBV30 and TRBJ1-5; D is unresolved. The germline V gene encodes CDR1 GTSNPN and CDR2 SVGIG (reference sequence). Trimming took off 5 bases at V and 12 bases at J, with 20 bases between the two ends. The CDR3 covers 13 residues. CDR3 nucleotides: TGTGCCTGGGCTCAAGGACTCAAGAGTGTCCAGCATTTT. This sequence encodes CAWAQGLKSVQHF.